This TCR beta chain is drawn from a study of blood T cell repertoires in COVID-19. Using immunoSEQ multiplex PCR, the repertoire was profiled, and TCRdb retains in-frame clones only, with some absent. The repertoire has 150,000 to 200,000 clones, approximately 90% of them found once; the top ten carry about 0.98%. The V and J ends lost 5 bases and 8 bases, in that order; junction bases with no gene match: 7. CDR1 and CDR2 from the germline V gene are SGHAT and FQNNGV. The CDR3 loop spans 14 amino acids. The specimen was peripheral blood. The receptor's source is a man in his late teens or twenties with acute or convalescent COVID-19. V is TRBV11-2 and J is TRBJ1-2; 11 nucleotides align to TRBD1. The CDR3 DNA sequence: TGTGCCAGCAGCCTTGGACAGGGGGCGCGGGGCTACACCTTC. Translation gives CASSLGQGARGYTF.